This T cell receptor (beta chain) was recovered during a study of blood T cells in healthy people across ages. Collection of 8.5 to 10 milliliters of peripheral blood was performed for each donor. Germline V gene sequence: CDR1 SGHAT, CDR2 FQNNGV. CDR3 length: 14 residues. Trimming cost V 5 bases and J 0 bases, with 7 bases left between them. Whole-study results and caveats: TCR beta diversity tracked closely with naive T cell percentage. TCR beta diversity, measured per million T cells, fell in a roughly linear way with age.

PCR was performed a second time for about 6 to 11 cycles using a sample-barcoded 5' primer and a J-beta primer mix. The template-switch adaptor, which had 12 random nucleotides, put a tag on each cDNA molecule. MiXCR, run by TCRdb on the 5' RACE reads, gives a single entry per CDR3 protein. Among around 900,000 distinct CDR3 sequences listed, 51% were seen once. To note about this clonotype: Its antigen is not known.

This sequence joins TRBV11-2 and TRBJ1-4; D is unclear. The clonotype was recovered from a woman aged 55-70 years in good health. The specimen sequenced was blood. CDR3 sequence: CASSPTTTNEKLFF. Written as DNA, the CDR3 is TGTGCCAGCAGCCCGACAACAACTAATGAAAAACTGTTTTTT.